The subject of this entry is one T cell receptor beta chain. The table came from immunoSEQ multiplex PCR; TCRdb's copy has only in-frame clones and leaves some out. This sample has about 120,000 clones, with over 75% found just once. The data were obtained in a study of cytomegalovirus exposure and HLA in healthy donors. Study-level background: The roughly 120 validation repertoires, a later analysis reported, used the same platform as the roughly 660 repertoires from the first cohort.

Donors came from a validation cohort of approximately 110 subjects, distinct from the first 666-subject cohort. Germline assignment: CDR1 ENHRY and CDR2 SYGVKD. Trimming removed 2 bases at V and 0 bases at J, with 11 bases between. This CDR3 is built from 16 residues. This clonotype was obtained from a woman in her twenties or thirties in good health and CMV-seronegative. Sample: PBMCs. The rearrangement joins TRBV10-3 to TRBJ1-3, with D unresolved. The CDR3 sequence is CAISEEEPLSGNTIYF. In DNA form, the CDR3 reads TGTGCCATCAGTGAGGAGGAACCTCTCTCTGGAAACACCATATATTTT.